This T cell receptor (beta chain) came from a study of T cells in Graves' hyperthyroidism and ophthalmopathy. Study-wide results and limits: Ophthalmopathy onset followed model prediction by a median roughly 6 months.

CDR1 and CDR2 (germline): MGHDK, SYGVNS. V was shortened by 10 bases and J by 6 bases, with 21 bases between the two germline ends. The CDR3 consists of 15 residues. As concerns this clonotype: Its target is unknown.

Amplified TCR beta CDR3 regions derived from RNA transcripts. Carried out on the TCR CDR3, a first-round RT-PCR used the HTBI primer set. TCRdb called the multiplex PCR reads again in MiXCR, with one record for every CDR3 protein. The sample holds 540,000 or so distinct CDR3 sequences, 40% to 55% seen once. This chain joins TRBV25-1 and TRBJ1-4, with D possibly TRBD1 on 5 matching bases. The material sequenced was peripheral blood or thyroid tissue (not recorded which). The source of this sequence is an adult woman with Graves' disease, either hyperthyroidism or ophthalmopathy (not recorded which). Here the CDR3 reads CATSVVLGVDEKLFF. CDR3 coding DNA: TGTGCCACCAGCGTTGTTTTGGGGGTGGATGAAAAACTGTTTTTT. Using reference TRBV25-1 and TRBJ1-4 for the parts outside the CDR3, the full variable domain is EADIYQTPRYLVIGTGKKITLECSQTMGHDKMYWYQQDPGMELHLIHYSYGVNSTEKGDLSSESTVSRIRTEHFPLTLESARPSHTSQYLCATSVVLGVDEKLFFGSGTQLSVL.